What follows are 15 T cell receptor beta chains derived from one specimen sequenced in a study of OX40 agonist ivuxolimab in advanced cancers. This table comes from immunoSEQ multiplex PCR, and its TCRdb copy is limited to in-frame clones, with some not included. This table has approximately 77,000 clones, roughly 92% appearing once. The source material was CD4+ or CD8+ T cells sorted from blood, sampled in a trial of the OX40 agonist ivuxolimab. These receptors all stem from an adult with an advanced solid tumor such as melanoma, head and neck, liver or kidney cancer.

V usage is TRBV7-9 and J usage is TRBJ2-7; D call uncertain. Germline values: CDR1 SEHNR, CDR2 FQNEAQ (reference sequence). V gave up 5 bases and J gave up 2 bases, with 13 bases separating them. The CDR3 loop spans 14 amino acids. The CDR3 loop is CASSQVAPPYEQYF. The CDR3 nucleotides are TGTGCCAGCAGCCAGGTGGCGCCCCCCTACGAGCAGTACTTC.

This chain uses TRBV27 with TRBJ2-7; 9 nucleotides line up with TRBD2. This CDR3 region has 15 residues. Germline loops: CDR1 MNHEY, CDR2 SMNVEV (reference sequence). The V and J ends lost 6 bases and 1 base, in that order; junction bases with no gene match: 7. The CDR3 DNA is TGTGCCAGCAGCCCACTAGCGGGCCTTTCCTACGAGCAGTACTTC. Amino acid sequence: CASSPLAGLSYEQYF.

The chain is built from TRBV5-1 and TRBJ2-6; a weak D match, TRBD1 (5 bases). This CDR3 has 12 amino acids. Germline V gives CDR1 SGHRS, CDR2 YFSETQ. Between the trimmed V and J ends, which lost 6 bases and 6 bases, there was a span of 7 bases. The CDR3 coding sequence is TGCGCCAGCATAGGGGAGGCCAACGTCCTGACTTTC. Amino acids: CASIGEANVLTF. Together with reference TRBV5-1 and TRBJ2-6, the CDR3 gives the full variable domain: KAGVTQTPRYLIKTRGQQVTLSCSPISGHRSVSWYQQTPGQGLQFLFEYFSETQRNKGNFPGRFSGRQFSNSRSEMNVSTLELGDSALYLCASIGEANVLTFGAGSRLTVL.

The J gene is TRBJ1-1, the V gene TRBV9; D is unresolved. The CDR3 covers 14 residues. Germline assignment: CDR1 SGDLS and CDR2 YYNGEE. V dropped 5 bases and J dropped 1 base, with 12 bases sitting between them. This chain's CDR3 is CASSLLLGNTEAFF. DNA of the CDR3: TGTGCCAGCAGTCTACTTCTTGGGAACACTGAAGCTTTCTTT. Combining the CDR3 with reference TRBV9 and TRBJ1-1 gives the whole variable domain DSGVTQTPKHLITATGQRVTLRCSPRSGDLSVYWYQQSLDQGLQFLIQYYNGEERAKGNILERFSAQQFPDLHSELNLSSLELGDSALYFCASSLLLGNTEAFFGQGTRLTVV.

The count of this clone is one. This sequence joins TRBV12-5 and TRBJ2-7, with D unclear. This CDR3 region has 13 residues. Germline CDR1 LGHNT, CDR2 FRNRAP. The V end lost 1 base, the J end lost 3 bases, and 7 bases lay between the germline ends. The CDR3 nucleotides are TGTGCTAGTGGTTTGGGGCGCGGCTACGAGCAGTACTTC. Translated, it gives CASGLGRGYEQYF. The whole variable domain, remainder taken from reference TRBV12-5 and TRBJ2-7, is DARVTQTPRHKVTEMGQEVTMRCQPILGHNTVFWYRQTMMQGLELLAYFRNRAPLDDSGMPKDRFSAEMPDATLATLKIQPSEPRDSAVYFCASGLGRGYEQYFGPGTRLTVT.

This rearrangement joins TRBV7-2 to TRBJ2-7, with no clear D. Germline CDR1 SGHTA, CDR2 FQGNSA. The CDR3 consists of 14 residues. V was trimmed by 1 base and J by 1 base, leaving 8 bases between them. The CDR3 is CASSLDLGSYEQYF. Here the CDR3 DNA reads TGTGCCAGCAGCTTAGATTTGGGGTCCTACGAGCAGTACTTC.

This rearrangement joins TRBV5-1 to TRBJ1-1; no clear D. Trimming took off 3 bases at V and 8 bases at J, with 23 bases between the two ends. In germline, CDR1 is SGHRS, CDR2 YFSETQ. This CDR3 contains 16 residues. CDR3 sequence: CASSWSPGEARLEAFF. CDR3 coding DNA: TGCGCCAGCAGCTGGTCTCCGGGAGAAGCTCGATTAGAAGCTTTCTTT.

V gene TRBV7-9 combines with J gene TRBJ2-3, with a weak D call TRBD1 (5 bases). V lost 5 bases, J lost 0 bases, and 12 bases lay in between. This CDR3 contains 15 residues. Per the germline V gene, CDR1 is SEHNR and CDR2 is FQNEAQ (reference sequence). CDR3 DNA: TGTGCCAGCAGCCTAGACAGCCCTAGCACAGATACGCAGTATTTT. It codes for CASSLDSPSTDTQYF. Combining the CDR3 with reference TRBV7-9 and TRBJ2-3 gives the whole variable domain DTGVSQNPRHKITKRGQNVTFRCDPISEHNRLYWYRQTLGQGPEFLTYFQNEAQLEKSRLLSDRFSAERPKGSFSTLEIQRTEQGDSAMYLCASSLDSPSTDTQYFGPGTRLTVL.

This rearrangement joins TRBV9 to TRBJ2-7; 8 bases are a match to TRBD1. The ends lost 3 bases at V and 2 bases at J; junction bases unmatched: 7. Per the germline V gene, CDR1 is SGDLS and CDR2 is YYNGEE. The CDR3 loop spans 15 amino acids. The CDR3, as DNA: TGTGCCAGCAGCGAGGGGACAGGTGGTCCCTACGAGCAGTACTTC. It codes for CASSEGTGGPYEQYF.

The V and J genes are TRBV6-5 and TRBJ2-5; 8 positions agree with TRBD1. CDR1 and CDR2 (germline): MNHEY, SVGAGI. The J segment lost 5 bases and the V segment lost 8 bases, leaving 4 bases of the junction unmatched. The CDR3 is 12 amino acids. Here the CDR3 reads CASQTGGETQYF. CDR3 in DNA: TGTGCCAGCCAAACAGGGGGTGAGACCCAGTACTTC.

The chain joins TRBV9 to TRBJ1-4; no firm D call. This CDR3 has 15 amino acids. The germline V and J ends were trimmed by 4 bases and 5 bases, with 15 bases remaining between them. Germline-derived CDR1 and CDR2 are SGDLS and YYNGEE. The CDR3 sequence: CASSPWTNPNEKLFF. DNA for the CDR3: TGTGCCAGCAGCCCATGGACCAATCCCAATGAAAAACTGTTTTTT.

The gene calls are TRBV5-6 and TRBJ2-7; no clear D. The CDR3 covers 13 residues. Trimming shortened V by 2 bases and J by 1 base, and 7 bases separated the two germline ends. Looked up from germline, CDR1 is SGHDT and CDR2 is YYEEEE. The CDR3 here is CASSLDGSYEQYF. CDR3 nucleotides: TGTGCCAGCAGCTTAGACGGATCCTACGAGCAGTACTTC. Together with reference TRBV5-6 and TRBJ2-7, the CDR3 gives the full variable domain: DAGVTQSPTHLIKTRGQQVTLRCSPKSGHDTVSWYQQALGQGPQFIFQYYEEEERQRGNFPDRFSGHQFPNYSSELNVNALLLGDSALYLCASSLDGSYEQYFGPGTRLTVT.

The CDR3 spells CAGGLAGGSYEQYF. The CDR3 nucleotides are TGTGCCGGTGGGCTAGCGGGGGGATCCTACGAGCAGTACTTC. The V call is TRBV5-6, the J call TRBJ2-7, with 11 bases identical to TRBD2. Germline V gene sequence: CDR1 SGHDT, CDR2 YYEEEE. V lost 10 bases to trimming and J lost 1 base; unmatched junction nucleotides: 7. This CDR3 contains 14 residues. Supplemented by reference TRBV5-6 and TRBJ2-7, the full variable domain reads DAGVTQSPTHLIKTRGQQVTLRCSPKSGHDTVSWYQQALGQGPQFIFQYYEEEERQRGNFPDRFSGHQFPNYSSELNVNALLLGDSALYLCAGGLAGGSYEQYFGPGTRLTVT.

The chain combines TRBV7-9 with TRBJ1-1; tentatively, D is TRBD1 (6 bases). The CDR3 is made up of 13 amino acids. Germline CDR1 reads SEHNR; CDR2 reads FQNEAQ (reference sequence). Trimming took 6 bases from V and 4 from J, leaving 12 bases between them. CDR3 in amino acids: CASRQGSGTEAFF. In DNA, the CDR3 is TGTGCCAGCAGACAGGGAAGTGGCACTGAAGCTTTCTTT.

The chain couples TRBV2 to TRBJ1-6, with D possibly being TRBD1 (5 bases). Trimming pared 2 bases from V and 6 bases from J, leaving 11 bases between. The germline V gene encodes CDR1 SNHLY and CDR2 FYNNEI. The CDR3 totals 15 residues. The CDR3 DNA follows: TGTGCCAGCAGTGAAAACAGGATGAGTAATTCACCCCTCCACTTT. This codes for CASSENRMSNSPLHF.